This TCR beta chain was profiled in a study of CXCR3-negative and CXCR3-positive naive CD8 T cells. Looking at the study overall: There were 140 million or so TRB reads altogether, and each library had about 1.5 +/- 0.3 million of them.

With UMI labels, 5' RACE was used to prepare the TRB cDNA libraries. TCRdb reprocessed the 5' RACE reads and keeps a single row for each CDR3 protein, giving no DNA. The sample is made up of 90,000 to 100,000 distinct CDR3 sequences, and the top ten hold 1.7% of it. Sequencing used naive CXCR3- CD8+ T cells from blood. The subset: CD45RO-CCR7+CD27+CD95- naive CD8+ T cells lacking CXCR3 (TNR3-). The sequence was obtained from a human donor in good health. Some clones in this sample may be carry-over from other donors' samples.

The CDR3 here is CSALGGWTEAFF. The V call is TRBV29-1, the J call TRBJ1-1; the D call of TRBD1 rests on TCRdb alone, since no DNA is present to check it. The CDR3 is made up of 12 amino acids. Germline CDR1 reads SQVTM; CDR2 reads ANQGSEA.